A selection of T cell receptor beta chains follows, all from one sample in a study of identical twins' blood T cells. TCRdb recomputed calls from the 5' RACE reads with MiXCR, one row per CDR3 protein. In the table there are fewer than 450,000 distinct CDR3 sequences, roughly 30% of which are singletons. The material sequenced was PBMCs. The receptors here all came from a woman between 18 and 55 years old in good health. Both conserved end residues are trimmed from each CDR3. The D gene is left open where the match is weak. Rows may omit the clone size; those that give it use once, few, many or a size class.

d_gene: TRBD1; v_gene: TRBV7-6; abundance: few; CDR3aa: ASSVGQLNEKLF
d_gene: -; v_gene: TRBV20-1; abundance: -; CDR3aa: SAQGGYQPQH
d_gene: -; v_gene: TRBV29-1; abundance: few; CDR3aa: SVIQGSTDTQY
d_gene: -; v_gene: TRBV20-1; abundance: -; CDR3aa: SARAGSNEKLF
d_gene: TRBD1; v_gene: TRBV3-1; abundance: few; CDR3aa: ASSQQGGNTEAF
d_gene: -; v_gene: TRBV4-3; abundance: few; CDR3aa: ASSQEDDYNEQF
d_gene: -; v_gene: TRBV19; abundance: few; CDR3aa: ASSWGAVGYT
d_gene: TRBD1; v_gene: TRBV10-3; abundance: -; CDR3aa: ATTRQGAHGYT
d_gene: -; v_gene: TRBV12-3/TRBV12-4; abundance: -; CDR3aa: ASTLGRGKGDTQY
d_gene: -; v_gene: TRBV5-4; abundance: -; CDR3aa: ASSFGRNTGELF
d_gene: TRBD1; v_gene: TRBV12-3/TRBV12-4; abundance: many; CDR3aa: ASSTPGQGYT
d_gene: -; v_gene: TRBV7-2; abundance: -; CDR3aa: ASSPQVGFDDTQY
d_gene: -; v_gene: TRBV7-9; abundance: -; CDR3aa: ASSLVATYEQY
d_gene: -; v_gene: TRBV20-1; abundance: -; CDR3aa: SAPVDNYCCT
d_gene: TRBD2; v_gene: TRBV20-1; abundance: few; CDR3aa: SASSGRGGDTQY
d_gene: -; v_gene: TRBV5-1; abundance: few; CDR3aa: ASSAGDTNVQPQH
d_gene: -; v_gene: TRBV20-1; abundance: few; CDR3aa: SASGGDTNYGYT
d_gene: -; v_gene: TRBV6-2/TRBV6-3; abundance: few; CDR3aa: ASSPQTSWGDRQNTEAF
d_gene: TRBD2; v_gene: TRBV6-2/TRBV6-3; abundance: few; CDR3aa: ASSATSAYNEQF
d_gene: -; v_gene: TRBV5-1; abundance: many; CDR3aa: ASSFAENTEAF
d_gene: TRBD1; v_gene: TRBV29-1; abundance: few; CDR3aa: SVALGQGGGGHTDTQY
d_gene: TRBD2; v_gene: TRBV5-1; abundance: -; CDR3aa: ASSPKLAAVYEQY
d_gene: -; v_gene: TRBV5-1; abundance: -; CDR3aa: ASSLGQGDGELF
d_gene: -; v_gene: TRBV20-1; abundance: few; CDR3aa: RARGEGGTEAF
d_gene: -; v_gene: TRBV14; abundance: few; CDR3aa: ASSLNRALGTNEKLF
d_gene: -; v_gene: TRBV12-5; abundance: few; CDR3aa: ASGLRPDTQY
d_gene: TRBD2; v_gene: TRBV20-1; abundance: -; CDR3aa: SVFTGGAGDTQY
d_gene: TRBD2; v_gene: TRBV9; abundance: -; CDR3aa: ASSDIAGDNEQF
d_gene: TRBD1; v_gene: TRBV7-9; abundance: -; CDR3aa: TSSGQGYEQY
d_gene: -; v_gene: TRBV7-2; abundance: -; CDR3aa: ASSLVLKNTEAF
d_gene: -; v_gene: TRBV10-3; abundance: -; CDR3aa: AIRSPGREKLF
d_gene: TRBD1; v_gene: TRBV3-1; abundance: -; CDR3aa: VSSVRGHTIY
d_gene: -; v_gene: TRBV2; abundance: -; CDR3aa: ASRPPGQTYGYT
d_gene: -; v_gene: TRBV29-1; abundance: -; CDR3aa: SCGEANEQF
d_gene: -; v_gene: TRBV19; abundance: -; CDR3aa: ASSIRHTSKVWANVLT
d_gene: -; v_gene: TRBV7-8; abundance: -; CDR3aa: ASSLAGVLTNYGYT
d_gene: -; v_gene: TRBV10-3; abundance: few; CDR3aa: AISESKGWYGYT
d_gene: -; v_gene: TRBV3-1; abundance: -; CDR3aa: ASSQGAQGANYGYT
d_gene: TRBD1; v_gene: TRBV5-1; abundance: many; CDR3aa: ASSLGTGSYGYT
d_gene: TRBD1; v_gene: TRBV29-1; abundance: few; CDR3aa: SVEDGTGLYGYT
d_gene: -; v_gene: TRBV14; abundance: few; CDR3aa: ASSLDPRPRPAMDYT
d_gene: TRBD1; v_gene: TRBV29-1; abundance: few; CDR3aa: SVGRTGGTGELF
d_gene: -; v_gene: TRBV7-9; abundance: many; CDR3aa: ASSSDGGNEKLF
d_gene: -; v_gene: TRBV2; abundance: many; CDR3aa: ASSEYNEQF
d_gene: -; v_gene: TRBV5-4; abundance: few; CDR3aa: ASSLEFKTGELF
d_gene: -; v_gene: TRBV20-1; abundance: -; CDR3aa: SVSAGYNEQF
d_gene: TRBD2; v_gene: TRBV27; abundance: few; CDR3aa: ASSPLGAGSGDTQY
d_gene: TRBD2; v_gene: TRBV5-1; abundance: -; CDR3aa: ASSFTSGPTGELF
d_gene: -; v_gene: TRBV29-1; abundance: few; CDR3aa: SVGGENSGNTIY
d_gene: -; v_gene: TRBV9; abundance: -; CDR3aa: ASSFGKLETQY
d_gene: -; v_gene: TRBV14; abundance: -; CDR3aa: ASSQATFGGYT
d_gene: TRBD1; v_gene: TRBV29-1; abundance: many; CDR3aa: SVAGQENTEAF
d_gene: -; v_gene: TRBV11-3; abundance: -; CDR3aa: ASSLSLGRAPEAF
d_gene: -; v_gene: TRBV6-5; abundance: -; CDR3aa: ASSYSAPEDQPQH
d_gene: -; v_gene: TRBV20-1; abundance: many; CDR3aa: SARYGRSNQPQH